What follows describes a single T cell receptor (beta chain). This entry is derived from a study of molecular identifiers for immune sequencing clone quantification. Previously described methods with listed TCR primers produced the bulk TCR libraries. TCRdb passed the PCR reads through MiXCR, listing each CDR3 protein once. The table lists 350,000 or so distinct CDR3 sequences, about 20% of them singletons. This sequence was found in a human donor in good health. Some libraries in this study had Jurkat cell RNA spiked in. Source material: naive CD8+ T cells from blood, with Jurkat cell RNA spiked in. The subset: FACS-sorted CD8+CD4-CCR7+CD45RA+ naive T cells.

For the CDR3, the DNA is TGTGCCAGCAGCGTAGATGGGGGTAACACAGATACGCAGTATTTT. It translates to CASSVDGGNTDTQYF. V and J are TRBV9 and TRBJ2-3; D might be TRBD1 or TRBD2, each matching 5 bases. The germline CDR1 and CDR2 sequences are SGDLS and YYNGEE. The CDR3 covers 15 residues. The germline V and J ends were trimmed by 0 bases and 2 bases, with 10 bases remaining between them.